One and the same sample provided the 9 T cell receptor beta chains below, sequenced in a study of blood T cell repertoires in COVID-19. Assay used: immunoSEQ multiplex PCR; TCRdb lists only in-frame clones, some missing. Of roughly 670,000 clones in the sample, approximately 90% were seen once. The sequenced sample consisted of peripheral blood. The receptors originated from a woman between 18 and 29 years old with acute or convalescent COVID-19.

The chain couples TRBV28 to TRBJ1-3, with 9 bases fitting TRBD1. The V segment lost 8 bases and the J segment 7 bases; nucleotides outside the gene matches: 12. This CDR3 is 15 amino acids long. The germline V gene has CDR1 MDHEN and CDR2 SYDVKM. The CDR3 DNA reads TGTGCCAGCCTATCCCTGGGACAGGGACGGAACACCATATATTTT. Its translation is CASLSLGQGRNTIYF.

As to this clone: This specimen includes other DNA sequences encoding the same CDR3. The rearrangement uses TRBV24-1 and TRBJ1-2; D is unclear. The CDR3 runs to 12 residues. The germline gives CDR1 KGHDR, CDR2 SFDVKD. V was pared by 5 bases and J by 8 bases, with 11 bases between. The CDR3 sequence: CATSGPPGGYTF. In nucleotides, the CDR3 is TGTGCCACCAGTGGTCCCCCGGGGGGCTACACCTTC.

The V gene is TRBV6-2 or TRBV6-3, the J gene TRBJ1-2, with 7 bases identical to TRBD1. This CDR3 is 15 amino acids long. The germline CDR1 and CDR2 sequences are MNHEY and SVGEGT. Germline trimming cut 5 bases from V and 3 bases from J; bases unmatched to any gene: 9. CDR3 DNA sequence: TGTGCCAGCAGTACAACAGGGGAATCTTACTATGGCTACACCTTC. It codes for CASSTTGESYYGYTF.

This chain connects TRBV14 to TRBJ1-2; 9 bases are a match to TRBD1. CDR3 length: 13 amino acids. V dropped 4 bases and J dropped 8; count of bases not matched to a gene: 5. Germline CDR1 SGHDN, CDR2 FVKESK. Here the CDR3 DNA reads TGTGCCAGCAGCCGCGACAGGGGGGGAGGCTACACCTTC. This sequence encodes CASSRDRGGGYTF.

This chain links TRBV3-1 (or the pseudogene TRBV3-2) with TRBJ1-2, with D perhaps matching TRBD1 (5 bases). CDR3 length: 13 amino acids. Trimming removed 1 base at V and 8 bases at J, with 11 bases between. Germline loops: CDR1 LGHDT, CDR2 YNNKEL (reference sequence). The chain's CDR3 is CASSQAGEGGYTF. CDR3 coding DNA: TGTGCCAGCAGCCAAGCGGGGGAGGGAGGCTACACCTTC.

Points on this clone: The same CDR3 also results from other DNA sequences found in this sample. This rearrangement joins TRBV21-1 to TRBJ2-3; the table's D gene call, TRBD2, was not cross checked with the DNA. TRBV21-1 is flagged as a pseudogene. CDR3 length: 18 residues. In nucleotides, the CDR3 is TGTGCCAGCAGCAACGACACACCAAGCGGGGGCGGCACGGATACGCAGTATTTT. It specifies CASSNDTPSGGGTDTQYF.

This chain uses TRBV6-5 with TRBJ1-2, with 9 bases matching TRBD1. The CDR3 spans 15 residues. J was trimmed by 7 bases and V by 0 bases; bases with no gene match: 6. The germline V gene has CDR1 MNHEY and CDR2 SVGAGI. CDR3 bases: TGTGCCAGCAGTTACTCTCCAGACAGGGGGAGTGGCTACACCTTC. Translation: CASSYSPDRGSGYTF.

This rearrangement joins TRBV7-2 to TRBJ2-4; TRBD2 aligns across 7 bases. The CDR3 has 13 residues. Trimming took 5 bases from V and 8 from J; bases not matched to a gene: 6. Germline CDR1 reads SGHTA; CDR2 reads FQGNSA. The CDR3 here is CASSRGRGDIQYF. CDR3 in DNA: TGTGCCAGCAGCCGGGGCCGGGGGGACATTCAGTACTTC.

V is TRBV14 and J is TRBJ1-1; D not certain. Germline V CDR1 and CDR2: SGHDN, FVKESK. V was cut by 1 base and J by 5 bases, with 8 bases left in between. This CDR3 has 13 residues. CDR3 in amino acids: CASSQVHSTEAFF. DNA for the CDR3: TGTGCCAGCAGCCAAGTTCACAGTACTGAAGCTTTCTTT.